These T cell receptor beta chains were read from a single sample in a study of lymphopenia after photon versus proton radiotherapy. Sequencing used immunoSEQ multiplex PCR; TCRdb keeps in-frame clones, though not all of them. The data hold 65,000 to 90,000 clones, with roughly 92% observed a single time. The sequencing used peripheral blood, collected from a patient treated with photon-based radiotherapy. The receptors originated from a woman aged 35 to 49 with cholangiocarcinoma. Each CDR3 is given with its conserved first and last residue. D genes are given only for firm matches. Clone size appears in some rows only: once, few, many, or a class for an expanded clone.

CDR3nt: TGTGCCAGTAGTTTCAGCGGGGCAGCCTACAATGAGCAGTTCTTC
CDR3aa: CASSFSGAAYNEQFF
d_gene: TRBD2
j_gene: TRBJ2-1
abundance: once
v_gene: TRBV19

CDR3nt: TGTGCCAGCAGCGAACAGGGCCAGGTGAACACTGAAGCTTTCTTT
CDR3aa: CASSEQGQVNTEAFF
d_gene: -
j_gene: TRBJ1-1
abundance: -
v_gene: TRBV7-9

CDR3nt: TGTGCCAGCAGCTTAGGGGCCTCCCAGAGGGGCTACACCTTC
CDR3aa: CASSLGASQRGYTF
d_gene: -
j_gene: TRBJ1-2
abundance: -
v_gene: TRBV7-2

CDR3nt: TGCAGCGTTGATGGAGGAGGGCGCGTGACTGAAGCTTTCTTT
CDR3aa: CSVDGGGRVTEAFF
d_gene: -
j_gene: TRBJ1-1
abundance: -
v_gene: TRBV29-1

CDR3nt: TGTGCCAGCAGCACTCAGCGGGAGGGCCCCGACGAGCAGTACTTC
CDR3aa: CASSTQREGPDEQYF
d_gene: TRBD2
j_gene: TRBJ2-7
abundance: -
v_gene: TRBV7-2

CDR3nt: TGCAGCGTTTCACTAGACAGCCGTAACTATGGCTACACCTTC
CDR3aa: CSVSLDSRNYGYTF
d_gene: -
j_gene: TRBJ1-2
abundance: -
v_gene: TRBV29-1

CDR3nt: TGCAGCATAATCCCTCCGGGACAGGGGAAAGACGAGCAGTACTTC
CDR3aa: CSIIPPGQGKDEQYF
d_gene: TRBD1
j_gene: TRBJ2-7
abundance: -
v_gene: TRBV29-1

CDR3nt: TGTGCCAGCAGCCAAAGACAGGGAGAAGCTGAAAGGTTGTTTTTT
CDR3aa: CASSQRQGEAERLFF
d_gene: TRBD1
j_gene: TRBJ1-4
abundance: -
v_gene: TRBV5-4

CDR3nt: TGTGCCAGCAGCTTGGGAGGGACTAGCGGCACAGATACGCAGTATTTT
CDR3aa: CASSLGGTSGTDTQYF
d_gene: TRBD2
j_gene: TRBJ2-3
abundance: once
v_gene: TRBV5-6

CDR3nt: TGTGCCTGGAGTCGCTTAGGGCAGGGGGCCCTGGGAACCCTCCACTTT
CDR3aa: CAWSRLGQGALGTLHF
d_gene: TRBD1
j_gene: TRBJ1-6
abundance: -
v_gene: TRBV30

CDR3nt: TGTGCCAGCAGTTTCCCCGGCGGTCAGCCCCAGCATTTT
CDR3aa: CASSFPGGQPQHF
d_gene: -
j_gene: TRBJ1-5
abundance: -
v_gene: TRBV28

CDR3nt: TGTGCCAGCAGGGGGTGGGGCCCCGAGCAGTACTTC
CDR3aa: CASRGWGPEQYF
d_gene: -
j_gene: TRBJ2-7
abundance: -
v_gene: TRBV2

CDR3nt: TGTGCCAGCATCCAGAGTCGCGGATCTCGCTCTGAAGCTTTCTTT
CDR3aa: CASIQSRGSRSEAFF
d_gene: -
j_gene: TRBJ1-1
abundance: -
v_gene: TRBV6-5

CDR3nt: TGTGCCAGCAGTGAACTGACGGGACAGGCTACGCCCCGGGCTTTCTTT
CDR3aa: CASSELTGQATPRAFF
d_gene: TRBD1
j_gene: TRBJ1-1
abundance: -
v_gene: TRBV6-1

CDR3nt: TGTGCCTGGAGTGTGAAAGGCAAGGGTGAAAAACTGTTTTTT
CDR3aa: CAWSVKGKGEKLFF
d_gene: -
j_gene: TRBJ1-4
abundance: -
v_gene: TRBV30

CDR3nt: TGTGCCAGCAGCCAGGAGAGACGAGCGGGACTCATACTGAGCTCCTACAATGAACAGTTCTTC
CDR3aa: CASSQERRAGLILSSYNEQFF
d_gene: TRBD2
j_gene: TRBJ2-1
abundance: -
v_gene: TRBV4-2